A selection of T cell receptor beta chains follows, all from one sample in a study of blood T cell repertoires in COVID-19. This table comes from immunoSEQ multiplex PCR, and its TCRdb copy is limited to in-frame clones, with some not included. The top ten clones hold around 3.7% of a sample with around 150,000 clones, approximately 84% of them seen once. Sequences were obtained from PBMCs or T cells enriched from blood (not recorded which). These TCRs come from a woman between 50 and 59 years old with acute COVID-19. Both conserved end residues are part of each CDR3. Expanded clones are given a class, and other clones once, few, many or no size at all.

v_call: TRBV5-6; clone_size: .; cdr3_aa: CASSLQGAGNQPQHF
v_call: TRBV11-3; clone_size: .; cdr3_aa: CASSSRTSGDFNYEQYF
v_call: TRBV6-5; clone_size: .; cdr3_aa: CASSYNQNTGELFF
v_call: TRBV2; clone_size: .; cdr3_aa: CASTIAKNIQYF
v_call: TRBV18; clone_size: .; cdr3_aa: CASSPRQARPSPLHF
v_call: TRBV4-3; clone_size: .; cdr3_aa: CASSQGLAGTYEQYF
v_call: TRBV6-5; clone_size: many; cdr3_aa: CASSRAGGPYNEQFF
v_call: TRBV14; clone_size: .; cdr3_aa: CASSQVLGGRDEQFF
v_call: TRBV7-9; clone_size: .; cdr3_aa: CASSLATNTGELFF
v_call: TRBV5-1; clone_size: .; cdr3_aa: CASSLAGTDTQYF
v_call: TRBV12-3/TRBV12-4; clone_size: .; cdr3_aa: CASSQGSQPQHF
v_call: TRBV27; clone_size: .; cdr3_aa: CASSRKGVGGNQPQHF
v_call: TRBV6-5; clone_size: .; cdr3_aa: CASKSGTGVAPQHF
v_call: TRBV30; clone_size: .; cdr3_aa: CAWSLGTGGLDEQFF
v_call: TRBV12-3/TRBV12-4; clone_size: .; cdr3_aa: CASSFTSGYEQYF